One sample yielded the 23 T cell receptor beta chains listed below, sequenced in a study of sequential checkpoint blockade in melanoma. Specified treatment: randomized to nivolumab then ipilimumab (arm A) or the reverse (arm B). The method was immunoSEQ multiplex PCR; TCRdb's version includes in-frame clones alone and lacks a portion of them. In the table there are just over 15,000 clones, over 75% of which are singletons. The sample consisted of CD8+ T cells sorted from blood (inferred from file names), taken from a patient given nivolumab and ipilimumab in sequence. The receptors shown here come from a human donor with melanoma.

This chain connects TRBV21-1 to TRBJ1-2; the table's D call TRBD1 went unverified against the DNA. TRBV21-1 constitutes a pseudogene. The CDR3 runs 18 residues. The CDR3 region is CASSKAQDRDEGDYGYTF. The CDR3 region has the DNA TGTGCCAGCAGCAAAGCGCAGGACAGGGATGAGGGCGACTATGGCTACACCTTC.

The chain employs TRBV29-1 and TRBJ2-7, with TRBD1 as a possible D gene (6 bases). The germline V gene encodes CDR1 SQVTM and CDR2 ANQGSEA. CDR3 size: 12 residues. The ends were cut back, 7 bases at V and 2 bases at J, with 12 bases in the middle. CDR3 in amino acids: CSARDTPYEQYF. For the CDR3, the DNA is TGCAGCGCCCGGGACACCCCCTACGAGCAGTACTTC.

The chain joins TRBV9 to TRBJ1-2; D unclear. V lost 0 bases and J lost 7, with 10 bases in between. Germline lookup yields CDR1 SGDLS and CDR2 YYNGEE. The CDR3 is 13 residues long. This chain's CDR3 is CASSVGAGFGYTF. The CDR3 nucleotides are TGTGCCAGCAGCGTAGGGGCAGGTTTTGGCTACACCTTC.

The chain has TRBV6-5 and TRBJ2-4; the D gene is possibly TRBD1 (5 bases). The ends were cut back, 7 bases at V and 6 bases at J, with 16 bases in the middle. Germline V CDR1 and CDR2: MNHEY, SVGAGI. CDR3 length: 14 amino acids. The CDR3 DNA follows: TGTGCCAGCACCGAATCGCGACAGACAAACATTCAGTACTTC. Translating it yields CASTESRQTNIQYF.

The chain joins TRBV19 to TRBJ2-3, with 14 bases fitting TRBD2. Losses at the gene ends were 7 bases for V and 5 bases for J; bases not matched to a gene: 2. The CDR3 has 14 residues. Germline V gene data show CDR1 as LNHDA and CDR2 as SQIVND (reference sequence). This chain's CDR3 is CASTGLAGGDTQYF. The CDR3 DNA is TGTGCCAGTACCGGACTAGCGGGGGGAGATACGCAGTATTTT.

On this clone itself: An end of the junction differs from the germline gene, which may be a read error. In the same sample, other DNA sequences code for this CDR3. The chain has TRBV7-8 and TRBJ2-7, with 9 bases matching TRBD1. The CDR3 loop spans 15 amino acids. CDR1 SGHVS and CDR2 FQNEAQ come from the germline V gene. CDR3 region: CASSIPGQGPYEQYF. CDR3 DNA: TGTGCCAGCAGCATACCGGGACAGGGTCCCTACGAGCAATACTTC.

The chain carries TRBV7-2 and TRBJ1-5; TRBD1 matches 10 bases. The CDR3 loop spans 17 amino acids. J lost 4 bases, V lost 5 bases, and 11 bases had no gene match. Germline CDR1 and CDR2: SGHTA and FQGNSA. The CDR3 region is CASSERTGGPLNQPQHF. CDR3 DNA sequence: TGTGCCAGCAGCGAACGGACAGGGGGTCCCTTAAATCAGCCCCAGCATTTT.

The rearrangement links TRBV27 to TRBJ2-7, with 7 positions matching TRBD1. V gave up 6 bases and J gave up 5 bases; unmatched junction bases: 16. The CDR3 runs to 16 residues. Germline CDR1 reads MNHEY; CDR2 reads SMNVEV (reference sequence). CDR3 sequence (DNA): TGTGCCAGCAGCCCAAACAGGGGCCCCAGTTCGGACGAGCAGTACTTC. It is translated as CASSPNRGPSSDEQYF.

This chain joins TRBV5-6 and TRBJ2-1; D call uncertain. Germline assignment: CDR1 SGHDT and CDR2 YYEEEE. Trimming left V 4 bases short and J 1 base short, with 12 bases between. The CDR3 sequence is 15 residues long. The CDR3 spells CASSPRGASYNEQFF. The CDR3 DNA is TGTGCCAGCAGCCCCCGCGGAGCTTCCTACAATGAGCAGTTCTTC.

DNA for the CDR3: TGTGCCAGTAGCCCCCGGGACAGAGACTATGGCTACACCTTC. Translation gives CASSPRDRDYGYTF. J is TRBJ1-2 and V is TRBV19; 7 bases agree with TRBD1. The CDR3 covers 14 residues. The junction had 7 bases not matched to a gene; V was cut back by 6 bases and J by 3 bases. Per germline, CDR1 LNHDA and CDR2 SQIVND (reference sequence).

J is TRBJ2-7 and V is TRBV27; the D is unclear. Germline CDR1 MNHEY, CDR2 SMNVEV (reference sequence). Deletions cut 4 bases from V and 5 bases from J, with 12 bases between. The CDR3 covers 13 residues. The CDR3 region is CASSSPARDEQYF. The CDR3 nucleotides are TGTGCCAGCAGTTCGCCGGCCCGGGACGAGCAGTACTTC.

The chain recombines TRBV7-9 with TRBJ2-5, with 7 bases matching TRBD2. In germline, CDR1 is SEHNR, CDR2 FQNEAQ (reference sequence). V lost 8 bases to trimming and J lost 8 bases; unmatched junction nucleotides: 8. The CDR3 sequence is 12 residues long. The CDR3 protein is CASGRALDTQYF. The CDR3 coding sequence is TGTGCCAGCGGGAGGGCCCTGGATACCCAGTACTTC.

The chain links TRBV6-1 to TRBJ2-4; tentatively, D is TRBD1 (5 bases). CDR3 length equals 15 residues. With 2 bases removed from V and 6 bases from J, the gap between germline ends came to 14 bases. Germline V CDR1 and CDR2: MNHNS, SASEGT. DNA of the CDR3: TGTGCCAGCAGTGAATCTCCAGGGATTGGAAACATTCAGTACTTC. It translates to CASSESPGIGNIQYF.

The chain carries TRBV19 and TRBJ2-3; 12 positions agree with TRBD2. V was pared by 6 bases and J by 1 base, with 2 bases of the junction left unmatched. Germline CDR1 reads LNHDA; CDR2 reads SQIVND (reference sequence). CDR3 length: 15 residues. The CDR3 nucleotides are TGTGCCAGTAGACTAGCGGGGGGACGCACAGATACGCAGTATTTT. Its protein product is CASRLAGGRTDTQYF.

V usage is TRBV19 and J usage is TRBJ2-7; 10 bases agree with TRBD1. Germline CDR1 is LNHDA and CDR2 is SQIVND (reference sequence). Unmatched junction bases numbered 4, after V lost 6 bases and J lost 2 bases. The CDR3 covers 14 residues. CDR3 loop: CASSPGQGPYEQYF. CDR3 DNA sequence: TGTGCCAGTAGCCCGGGACAGGGGCCCTACGAGCAGTACTTC.

This clone was recorded a few times. The chain couples TRBV19 to TRBJ2-1; D gene ambiguous. The CDR3 extends over 13 amino acids. V lost 6 bases and J lost 4, with 10 bases in between. Germline lookup yields CDR1 LNHDA and CDR2 SQIVND (reference sequence). The CDR3 sequence is CASSNSRYNEQFF. The CDR3 DNA follows: TGTGCCAGTAGCAACTCACGGTACAATGAGCAGTTCTTC.

The V gene is TRBV19, the J gene TRBJ1-6, with 10 bases that match TRBD1. Germline V gene sequence: CDR1 LNHDA, CDR2 SQIVND (reference sequence). The CDR3 sequence is 13 residues long. V gave up 8 bases and J gave up 7 bases; unmatched junction bases: 2. The chain's CDR3 is CASWDRGNSPLHF. DNA of the CDR3: TGTGCCAGTTGGGACAGGGGAAATTCACCCCTCCACTTT.

This chain joins TRBV4-3 and TRBJ2-7; 9 bases fit TRBD2. Unmatched junction bases numbered 3, after V lost 1 base and J lost 2 bases. In germline, CDR1 is LGHNA, CDR2 YSLEER. The CDR3 covers 15 residues. The CDR3 nucleotides are TGCGCCAGCAGCCAAGCATTAGCGGGGGCCTACGAGCAGTACTTC. Protein product: CASSQALAGAYEQYF.

CDR3 DNA: TGTGCCAGTAGTATAGCCAGGGCGGACACCGGGGAGCTGTTTTTT. This codes for CASSIARADTGELFF. V gene TRBV19 combines with J gene TRBJ2-2; a possible D gene is TRBD1 (5 bases). Trimming left V 1 base short and J 3 bases short, with 9 bases between. The germline gives CDR1 LNHDA, CDR2 SQIVND (reference sequence). The CDR3 covers 15 residues. Complete variable domain (other parts from reference TRBV19 and TRBJ2-2): DGGITQSPKYLFRKEGQNVTLSCEQNLNHDAMYWYRQDPGQGLRLIYYSQIVNDFQKGDIAEGYSVSREKKESFPLTVTSAQKNPTAFYLCASSIARADTGELFFGEGSRLTVL.

The chain joins TRBV27 to TRBJ2-7, with D maybe TRBD1 (5 bases). This CDR3 has 18 residues. The germline gives CDR1 MNHEY, CDR2 SMNVEV (reference sequence). The V end was cut by 4 bases, the J end by 4 bases, with 26 bases between. The CDR3 region has the DNA TGTGCCAGCAGTTCCCTTTCCTTCGCGCAGGGAATGTCGTACGAGCAGTACTTC. It encodes CASSSLSFAQGMSYEQYF.

This clone has only a few counts. The V call is TRBV25-1, the J call TRBJ2-2; a possible D gene is TRBD2 (6 bases). Germline CDR1 is MGHDK and CDR2 is SYGVNS. The CDR3 extends over 14 amino acids. V gave up 6 bases and J gave up 5 bases, with 13 bases separating them. CDR3 nucleotide sequence: TGTGCCAGCAGGGAGGGGACGGATACCGGGGAGCTGTTTTTT. Translated: CASREGTDTGELFF. The full variable domain, in which reference TRBV25-1 and TRBJ2-2 provide the parts outside the CDR3, is EADIYQTPRYLVIGTGKKITLECSQTMGHDKMYWYQQDPGMELHLIHYSYGVNSTEKGDLSSESTVSRIRTEHFPLTLESARPSHTSQYLCASREGTDTGELFFGEGSRLTVL.

The chain carries TRBV11-1 and TRBJ2-1, with 10 bases identical to TRBD2. In germline, CDR1 is SGHAT, CDR2 FQDESV (reference sequence). V trimming: 1 base; J trimming: 4 bases; junction bases outside the gene matches: 13. This CDR3 comprises 19 residues. Here the CDR3 reads CASSLDPSQAGGPYNEQFF. For the CDR3, the DNA is TGTGCCAGCAGCTTAGATCCCTCCCAAGCGGGGGGGCCTTACAATGAGCAGTTCTTC.

The V and J genes are TRBV7-9 and TRBJ2-5; 8 bases are shared with TRBD1. The V gene's germline CDR1 is SEHNR and CDR2 FQNEAQ (reference sequence). V gave up 4 bases and J gave up 4 bases; unmatched junction bases: 8. The CDR3 has 15 residues. CDR3: CASSYPGQVGETQYF. In DNA, the CDR3 is TGTGCCAGCAGCTACCCGGGACAGGTGGGAGAGACCCAGTACTTC.